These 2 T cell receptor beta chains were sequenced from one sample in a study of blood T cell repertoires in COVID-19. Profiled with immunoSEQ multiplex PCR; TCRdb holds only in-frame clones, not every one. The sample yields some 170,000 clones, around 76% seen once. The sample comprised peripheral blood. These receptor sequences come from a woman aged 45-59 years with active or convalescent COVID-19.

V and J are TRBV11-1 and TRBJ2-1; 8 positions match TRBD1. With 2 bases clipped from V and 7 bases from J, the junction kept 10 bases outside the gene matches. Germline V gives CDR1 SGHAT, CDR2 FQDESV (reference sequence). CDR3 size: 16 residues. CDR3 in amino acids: CASSLLLGQGGNEQFF. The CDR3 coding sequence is TGTGCCAGCAGCTTATTACTTGGACAGGGTGGGAATGAGCAGTTCTTC.

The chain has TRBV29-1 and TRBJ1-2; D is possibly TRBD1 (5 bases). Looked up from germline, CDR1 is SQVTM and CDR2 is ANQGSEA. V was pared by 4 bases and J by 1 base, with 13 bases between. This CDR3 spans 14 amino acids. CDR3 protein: CSVARTGINYGYTF. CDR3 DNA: TGCAGCGTTGCGCGCACAGGTATTAACTATGGCTACACCTTC.